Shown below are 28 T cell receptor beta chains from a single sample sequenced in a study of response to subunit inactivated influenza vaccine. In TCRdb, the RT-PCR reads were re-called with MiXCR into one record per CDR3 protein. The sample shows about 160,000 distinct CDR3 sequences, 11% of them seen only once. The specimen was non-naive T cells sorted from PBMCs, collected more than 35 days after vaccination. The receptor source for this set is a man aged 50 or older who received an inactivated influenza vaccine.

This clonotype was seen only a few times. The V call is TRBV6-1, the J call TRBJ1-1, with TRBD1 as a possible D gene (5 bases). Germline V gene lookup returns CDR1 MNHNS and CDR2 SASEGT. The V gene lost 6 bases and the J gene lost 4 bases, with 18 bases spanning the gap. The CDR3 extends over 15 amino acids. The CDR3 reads CASSPSWGEGTEAFF. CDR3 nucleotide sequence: TGTGCCAGCAGCCCCTCGTGGGGGGAAGGCACTGAAGCTTTCTTT.

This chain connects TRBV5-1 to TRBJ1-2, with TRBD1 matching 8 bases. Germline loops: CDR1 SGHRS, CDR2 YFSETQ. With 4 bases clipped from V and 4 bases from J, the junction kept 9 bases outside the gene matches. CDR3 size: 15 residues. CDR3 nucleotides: TGCGCCAGCAGCCAAGGACAGGGAGGACCCTATGGCTACACCTTC. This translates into CASSQGQGGPYGYTF.

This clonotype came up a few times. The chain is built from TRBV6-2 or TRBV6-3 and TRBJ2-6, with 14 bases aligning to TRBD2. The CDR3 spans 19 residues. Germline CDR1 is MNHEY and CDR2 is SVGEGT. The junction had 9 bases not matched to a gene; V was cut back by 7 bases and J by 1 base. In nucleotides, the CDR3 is TGTGCCAGCATTCCAAAAGGACTAGCGGGAGGTTCTGGGGCCAACGTCCTGACTTTC. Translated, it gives CASIPKGLAGGSGANVLTF.

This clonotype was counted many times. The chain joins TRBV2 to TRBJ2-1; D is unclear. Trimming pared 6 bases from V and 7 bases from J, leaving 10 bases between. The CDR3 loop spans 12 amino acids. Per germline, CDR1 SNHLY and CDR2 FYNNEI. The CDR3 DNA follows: TGTGCCAGCAGCGTAGCTAGGAATGAGCAGTTCTTC. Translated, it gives CASSVARNEQFF.

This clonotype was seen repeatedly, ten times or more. CDR3: CASSQGTSGTYEQYF. The CDR3 bases are TGCGCCAGCAGCCAAGGAACGAGCGGGACCTACGAGCAGTACTTC. The genes are TRBV4-3 and TRBJ2-7; 7 nucleotides match TRBD2. The CDR3 has 15 amino acids. Germline CDR1 reads LGHNA; CDR2 reads YSLEER. V gave up 1 base and J gave up 2 bases; unmatched junction bases: 5.

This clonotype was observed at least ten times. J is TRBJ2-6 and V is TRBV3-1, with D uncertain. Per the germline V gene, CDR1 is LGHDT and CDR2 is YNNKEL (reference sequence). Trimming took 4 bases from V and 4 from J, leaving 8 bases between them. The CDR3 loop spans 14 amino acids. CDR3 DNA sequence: TGTGCCAGCAGCCGGGGATCAGGGGCCAACGTCCTGACTTTC. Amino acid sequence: CASSRGSGANVLTF. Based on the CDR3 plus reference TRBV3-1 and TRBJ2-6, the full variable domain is DTAVSQTPKYLVTQMGNDKSIKCEQNLGHDTMYWYKQDSKKFLKIMFSYNNKELIINETVPNRFSPKSPDKAHLNLHINSLELGDSAVYFCASSRGSGANVLTFGAGSRLTVL.

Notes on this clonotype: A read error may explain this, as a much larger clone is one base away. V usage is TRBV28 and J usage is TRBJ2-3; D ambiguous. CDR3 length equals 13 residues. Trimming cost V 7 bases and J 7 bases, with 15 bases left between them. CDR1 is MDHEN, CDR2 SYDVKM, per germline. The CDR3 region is CASTLVSRNTQYF. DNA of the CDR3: TGTGCCAGCACCCTTGTTAGCCGAAATACGCAGTATTTT.

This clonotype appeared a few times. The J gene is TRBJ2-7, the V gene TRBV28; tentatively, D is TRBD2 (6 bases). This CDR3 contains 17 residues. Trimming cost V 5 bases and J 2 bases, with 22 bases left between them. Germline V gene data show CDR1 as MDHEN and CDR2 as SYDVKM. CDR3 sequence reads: CASSGLRGSGQTYEQYF. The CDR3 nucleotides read TGTGCCAGCAGTGGACTGCGGGGAAGCGGCCAAACCTACGAGCAGTACTTC.

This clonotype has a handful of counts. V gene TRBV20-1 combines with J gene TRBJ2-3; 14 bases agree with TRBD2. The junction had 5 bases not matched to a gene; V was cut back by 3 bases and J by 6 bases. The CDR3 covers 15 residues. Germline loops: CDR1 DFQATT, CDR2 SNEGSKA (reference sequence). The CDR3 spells CSARGTSGSGDTQYF. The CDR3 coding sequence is TGCAGTGCTAGGGGGACTAGCGGGAGTGGCGATACGCAGTATTTT.

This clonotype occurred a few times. The chain's CDR3 is CASSQWAGTKNIQYF. The CDR3 nucleotides are TGTGCCAGCAGCCAATGGGCAGGGACCAAAAACATTCAGTACTTC. The rearrangement joins TRBV3-1 to TRBJ2-4; D is perhaps TRBD1 (5 bases). Trimming took 2 bases from V and 2 from J, leaving 10 bases between them. Germline CDR1 and CDR2: LGHDT and YNNKEL (reference sequence). The CDR3 sequence is 15 residues long.

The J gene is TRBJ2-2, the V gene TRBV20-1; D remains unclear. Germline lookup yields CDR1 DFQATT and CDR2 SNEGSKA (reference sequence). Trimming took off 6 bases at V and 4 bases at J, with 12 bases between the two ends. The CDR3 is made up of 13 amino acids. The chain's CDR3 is CSAPNPGTGELFF. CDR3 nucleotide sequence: TGCAGTGCCCCGAATCCGGGCACCGGGGAGCTGTTTTTT.

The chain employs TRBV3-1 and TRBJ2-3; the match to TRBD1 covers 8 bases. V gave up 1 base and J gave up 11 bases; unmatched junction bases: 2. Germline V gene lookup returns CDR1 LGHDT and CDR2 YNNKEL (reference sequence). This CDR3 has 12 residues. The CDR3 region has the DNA TGTGCCAGCAGCCAAGGAGGGACAGGGCAGTATTTT. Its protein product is CASSQGGTGQYF.

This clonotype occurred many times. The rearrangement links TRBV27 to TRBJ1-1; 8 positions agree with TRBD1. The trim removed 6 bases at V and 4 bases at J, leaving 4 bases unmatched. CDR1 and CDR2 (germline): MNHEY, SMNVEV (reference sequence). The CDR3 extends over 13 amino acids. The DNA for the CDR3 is TGTGCCAGCAGACTTACAGGGGGCACTGAAGCTTTCTTT. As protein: CASRLTGGTEAFF.

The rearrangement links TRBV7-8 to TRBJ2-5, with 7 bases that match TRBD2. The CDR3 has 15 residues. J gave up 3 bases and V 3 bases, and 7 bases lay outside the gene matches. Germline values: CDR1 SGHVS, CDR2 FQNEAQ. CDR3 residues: CASSLGMGREETQYF. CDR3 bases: TGTGCCAGCAGCTTGGGAATGGGGAGGGAAGAGACCCAGTACTTC. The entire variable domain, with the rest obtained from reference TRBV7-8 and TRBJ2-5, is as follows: GAGVSQSPRYKVAKRGQDVALRCDPISGHVSLFWYQQALGQGPEFLTYFQNEAQLDKSGLPSDRFFAERPEGSVSTLKIQRTQQEDSAVYLCASSLGMGREETQYFGPGTRLLVL.

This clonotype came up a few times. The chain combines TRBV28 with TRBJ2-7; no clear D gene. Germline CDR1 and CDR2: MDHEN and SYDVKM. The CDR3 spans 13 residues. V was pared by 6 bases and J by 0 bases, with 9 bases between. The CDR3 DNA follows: TGTGCCAGCAGCCGACGGACCTCCTACGAGCAGTACTTC. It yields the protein CASSRRTSYEQYF.

The CDR3 coding sequence is TGTGCCAGCAGTAGACAGGGAGGAGCTTTCTTT. Its translation: CASSRQGGAFF. This chain connects TRBV12-3 or TRBV12-4 to TRBJ1-1; 7 positions match TRBD1. Unmatched junction bases numbered 4, after V lost 5 bases and J lost 10 bases. The CDR3 runs to 11 residues.

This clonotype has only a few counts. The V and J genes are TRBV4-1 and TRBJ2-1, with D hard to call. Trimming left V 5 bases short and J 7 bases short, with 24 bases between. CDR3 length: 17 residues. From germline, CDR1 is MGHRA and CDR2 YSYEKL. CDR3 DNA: TGCGCCAGCAGCGCGTTGCTGGGGATCTCACTTAGAAATGAGCAGTTCTTC. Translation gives CASSALLGISLRNEQFF.

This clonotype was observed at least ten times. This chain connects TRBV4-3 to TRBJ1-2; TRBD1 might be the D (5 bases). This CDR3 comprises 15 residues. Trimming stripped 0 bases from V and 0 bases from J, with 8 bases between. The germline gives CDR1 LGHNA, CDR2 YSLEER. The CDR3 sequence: CASSQDDRANYGYTF. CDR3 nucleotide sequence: TGCGCCAGCAGCCAAGACGACAGAGCTAACTATGGCTACACCTTC.

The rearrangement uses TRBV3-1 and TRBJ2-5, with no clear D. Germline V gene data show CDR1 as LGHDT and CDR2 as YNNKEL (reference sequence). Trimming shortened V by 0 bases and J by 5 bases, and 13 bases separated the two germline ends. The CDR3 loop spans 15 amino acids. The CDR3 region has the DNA TGTGCCAGCAGCCAAGACAATCCAGGAGTTGAGACCCAGTACTTC. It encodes CASSQDNPGVETQYF.

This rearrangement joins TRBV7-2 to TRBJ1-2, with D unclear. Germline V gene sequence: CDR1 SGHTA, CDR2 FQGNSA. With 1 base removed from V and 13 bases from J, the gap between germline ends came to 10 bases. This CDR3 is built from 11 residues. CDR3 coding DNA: TGTGCCAGCAGCTTAGACTCATATCGCACCTTC. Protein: CASSLDSYRTF.

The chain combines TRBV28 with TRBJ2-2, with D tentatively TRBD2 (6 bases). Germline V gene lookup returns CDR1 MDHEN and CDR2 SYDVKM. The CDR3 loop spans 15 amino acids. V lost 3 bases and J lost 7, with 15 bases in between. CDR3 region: CASSFGGPGFGELFF. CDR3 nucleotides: TGTGCCAGCAGTTTTGGAGGGCCGGGCTTCGGGGAGCTGTTTTTT.

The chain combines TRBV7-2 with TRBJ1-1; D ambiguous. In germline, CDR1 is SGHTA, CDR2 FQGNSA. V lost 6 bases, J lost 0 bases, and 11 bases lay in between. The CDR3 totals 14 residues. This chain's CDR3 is CASSKGRVNTEAFF. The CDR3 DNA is TGTGCCAGCAGTAAGGGCAGAGTGAACACTGAAGCTTTCTTT.

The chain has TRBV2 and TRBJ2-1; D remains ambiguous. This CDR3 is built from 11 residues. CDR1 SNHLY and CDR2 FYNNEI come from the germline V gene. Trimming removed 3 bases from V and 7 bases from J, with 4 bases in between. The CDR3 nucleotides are TGTGCCAGCAGTGAGTGGAATGAGCAGTTCTTC. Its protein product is CASSEWNEQFF. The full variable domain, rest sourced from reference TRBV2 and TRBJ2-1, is EPEVTQTPSHQVTQMGQEVILRCVPISNHLYFYWYRQILGQKVEFLVSFYNNEISEKSEIFDDQFSVERPDGSNFTLKIRSTKLEDSAMYFCASSEWNEQFFGPGTRLTVL.

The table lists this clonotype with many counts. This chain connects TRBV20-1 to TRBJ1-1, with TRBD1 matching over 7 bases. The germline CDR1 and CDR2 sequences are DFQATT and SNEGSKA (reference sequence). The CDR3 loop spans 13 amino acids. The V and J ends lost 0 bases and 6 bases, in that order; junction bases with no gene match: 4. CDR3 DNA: TGCAGTGCTAGAGAGGGACAGCGGCCTGAAGCTTTCTTT. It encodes CSAREGQRPEAFF.

The CDR3 reads CASSLGTSGYEQYF. Here the CDR3 DNA reads TGCGCCAGCAGCTTGGGCACTAGCGGATACGAGCAGTACTTC. The chain carries TRBV5-1 and TRBJ2-7; 8 nucleotides match TRBD2. The CDR3 runs to 14 residues. Germline V gene sequence: CDR1 SGHRS, CDR2 YFSETQ. The trim removed 0 bases at V and 4 bases at J, leaving 3 bases unmatched. Full variable domain (remainder filled in from reference TRBV5-1 and TRBJ2-7): KAGVTQTPRYLIKTRGQQVTLSCSPISGHRSVSWYQQTPGQGLQFLFEYFSETQRNKGNFPGRFSGRQFSNSRSEMNVSTLELGDSALYLCASSLGTSGYEQYFGPGTRLTVT.

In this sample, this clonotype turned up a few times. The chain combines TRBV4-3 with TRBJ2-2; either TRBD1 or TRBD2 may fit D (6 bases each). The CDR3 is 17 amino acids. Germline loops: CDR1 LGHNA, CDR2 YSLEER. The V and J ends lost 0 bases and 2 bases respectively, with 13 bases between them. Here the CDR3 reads CASSQDLGGGNTGELFF. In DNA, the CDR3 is TGCGCCAGCAGCCAAGATCTAGGGGGAGGAAACACCGGGGAGCTGTTTTTT.

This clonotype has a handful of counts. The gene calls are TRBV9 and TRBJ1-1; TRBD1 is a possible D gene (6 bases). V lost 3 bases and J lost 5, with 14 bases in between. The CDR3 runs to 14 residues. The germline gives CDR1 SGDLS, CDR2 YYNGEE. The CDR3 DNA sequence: TGTGCCAGCAGCGACAGGGAAGGGGTAACTGAAGCTTTCTTT. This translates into CASSDREGVTEAFF.

This CDR3 is CASSLDRLAVHEQFF. Written as DNA, the CDR3 is TGTGCCAGCAGCTTAGACCGACTAGCGGTGCATGAGCAGTTCTTC. The rearrangement links TRBV11-2 to TRBJ2-1, with 9 bases fitting TRBD2. Losses at the gene ends were 0 bases for V and 8 bases for J; bases not matched to a gene: 5. Germline V gene sequence: CDR1 SGHAT, CDR2 FQNNGV. This CDR3 is built from 15 residues.